Detailed here is one T cell receptor (beta chain). Its antigen is still unknown. V was shortened by 0 bases and J by 4 bases, with 10 bases between the two germline ends. The germline V gene has CDR1 GTSNPN and CDR2 SVGIG (reference sequence). The CDR3 is made up of 13 amino acids. The data were taken from a study of T cell repertoires in ileal Crohn's disease. The wider study: Postoperative therapy was given to about half: roughly 11 thiopurines, around 20 anti-TNF agents.

Profiled with immunoSEQ multiplex PCR; TCRdb holds only in-frame clones, not every one. This sample carries 15,000 to 20,000 clones, 88% of them seen once, and the ten largest clones take less than 7%. Study-wide findings and caveats: Sorted CD8 T cells held more high-frequency clones than CD4.

This TCR was sampled from an adult with Crohn's disease. Sequenced material: ileal tissue. The chain recombines TRBV30 with TRBJ2-7, with a tentative D call TRBD2 (6 bases). This chain's CDR3 is CAWSVGRKYEQYF. In nucleotides, the CDR3 is TGTGCCTGGAGTGTCGGGAGAAAATACGAGCAGTACTTC.